The 24 T cell receptor beta chains given below trace back to one sample, sequenced in a study of blood T cell repertoires in COVID-19. Clones were read by immunoSEQ multiplex PCR, and TCRdb kept only the in-frame ones, dropping some. The table has 240,000 or so clones, more than 75% seen once; the top ten hold 2% to 2.5%. Material: PBMCs or T cells enriched from blood (not recorded which). The receptor set was obtained from a woman aged 45 to 65 who had recovered from COVID-19.

This chain joins TRBV11-2 and TRBJ2-3, with a tentative D call TRBD2 (6 bases). Germline V gives CDR1 SGHAT, CDR2 FQNNGV. Between the trimmed V and J ends, which lost 6 bases and 5 bases, there was a span of 15 bases. The CDR3 spans 14 residues. Here the CDR3 DNA reads TGTGCCAGCAGGTCCGGGACTTACCGAGATACGCAGTATTTT. Amino acid sequence: CASRSGTYRDTQYF.

Remarks on this clone: The sample holds other DNA sequences that translate to the same CDR3. The chain has TRBV18 and TRBJ2-3; D perhaps matches TRBD1 (6 bases). The ends were cut back, 3 bases at V and 2 bases at J, with 15 bases in the middle. CDR1 and CDR2 from the germline V gene are KGHSH and LQKENI. This CDR3 region has 16 residues. The CDR3 is CASSPTSGGTTDTQYF. The DNA of the CDR3 is TGTGCCAGCTCACCTACCTCTGGGGGCACCACAGATACGCAGTATTTT.

The rearrangement links TRBV11-2 to TRBJ2-1; 7 nucleotides match TRBD1. The junction had 6 bases not matched to a gene; V was cut back by 1 base and J by 0 bases. The CDR3 totals 17 residues. Looked up from germline, CDR1 is SGHAT and CDR2 is FQNNGV. CDR3 residues: CASSLGGGLSSYNEQFF. CDR3 DNA sequence: TGTGCCAGCAGCTTAGGAGGGGGCCTGAGCTCCTACAATGAGCAGTTCTTC.

Of note for this clone: A junction end diverges from the germline sequence, so it may reflect a read error. V usage is TRBV5-6 and J usage is TRBJ1-2; 7 bases align to TRBD1. The CDR3 spans 13 residues. Germline V gene lookup returns CDR1 SGHDT and CDR2 YYEEEE. DNA for the CDR3: TGTGCCAGCAGCTTACAGGGGAACTATAGCTACACCTTC. Translation gives CASSLQGNYSYTF.

The chain combines TRBV9 with TRBJ1-2, with D uncertain. The germline V gene encodes CDR1 SGDLS and CDR2 YYNGEE. V was trimmed by 4 bases and J by 6 bases, leaving 7 bases between them. This CDR3 region has 11 residues. The CDR3 coding sequence is TGTGCCAGCAGCTCCCGAGATGGCTACACCTTC. This codes for CASSSRDGYTF.

The chain employs TRBV4-1 and TRBJ1-2; D not resolved. Trimming pared 3 bases from V and 3 bases from J, leaving 8 bases between. The CDR3 runs to 13 residues. Germline lookup yields CDR1 MGHRA and CDR2 YSYEKL. CDR3: CASSHLLYYGYTF. The CDR3 bases are TGCGCCAGCAGCCACCTTTTATACTATGGCTACACCTTC.

The chain links TRBV7-8 to TRBJ2-1; 8 bases are shared with TRBD1. The germline V gene has CDR1 SGHVS and CDR2 FQNEAQ. V dropped 2 bases and J dropped 7; count of bases not matched to a gene: 7. CDR3 length equals 15 residues. The CDR3 nucleotides are TGTGCCAGCAGCTTACTCCAGGGGGCGCGGAATGAGCAGTTCTTC. Residues: CASSLLQGARNEQFF.

The rearrangement joins TRBV2 to TRBJ1-3, with 8 bases matching TRBD1. The CDR3 spans 15 residues. The germline V gene has CDR1 SNHLY and CDR2 FYNNEI. Germline trimming cut 6 bases from V and 0 bases from J; bases unmatched to any gene: 4. DNA for the CDR3: TGTGCCAGCAGGGGACAGGCCGTCTCTGGAAACACCATATATTTT. Amino acid sequence: CASRGQAVSGNTIYF.

The CDR3 loop reads CASSPRAYTDTQYF. The CDR3 coding sequence is TGTGCCAGCAGCCCCAGGGCCTACACAGATACGCAGTATTTT. This chain connects TRBV3-1 (or the pseudogene TRBV3-2) to TRBJ2-3; maybe TRBD1 (5 bases). This CDR3 contains 14 residues. Trimming took 4 bases from V and 2 from J, leaving 10 bases between them. From germline, CDR1 is LGHDT and CDR2 YNNKEL (reference sequence).

The V gene is TRBV6-2 or TRBV6-3, the J gene TRBJ1-5; 7 bases fit TRBD1. The CDR3 is made up of 15 amino acids. Per the germline V gene, CDR1 is MNHEY and CDR2 is SVGEGT. Trimming at V came to 4 bases and at J to 7 bases, leaving 10 bases not matched to a gene. The CDR3 DNA sequence: TGTGCCAGCAGTTTTCCTTCGACAGGGTGGCAGCCCCAGCATTTT. Encoded protein: CASSFPSTGWQPQHF.

This clone was counted a single time. This CDR3 is CASSPRLADTGELFF. Written as DNA, the CDR3 is TGTGCCAGCTCACCACGACTAGCGGACACCGGGGAGCTGTTTTTT. This chain links TRBV18 with TRBJ2-2; 9 nucleotides line up with TRBD2. Germline values: CDR1 KGHSH, CDR2 LQKENI. V lost 1 base to trimming and J lost 3 bases; unmatched junction nucleotides: 0. This CDR3 comprises 15 residues.

V is TRBV6-2 or TRBV6-3 and J is TRBJ2-6; D is perhaps TRBD2 (5 bases). CDR1 is MNHEY, CDR2 SVGEGT, per germline. The CDR3 loop spans 15 amino acids. V was clipped by 5 bases and J by 0 bases, with 8 bases between them. The chain's CDR3 is CASSRRGSGANVLTF. The DNA of the CDR3 is TGTGCCAGCAGTCGACGGGGCTCTGGGGCCAACGTCCTGACTTTC.

The chain joins TRBV28 to TRBJ1-3, with D perhaps TRBD1 (5 bases). Germline CDR1 reads MDHEN; CDR2 reads SYDVKM. The CDR3 has 14 amino acids. V shed 0 bases and J shed 10 bases, with 13 bases lying between them. CDR3 loop: CASSLWADSWTIYF. CDR3 DNA: TGTGCCAGCAGTTTATGGGCAGACAGTTGGACCATATATTTT.

The V and J genes are TRBV29-1 and TRBJ2-3; 10 bases align to TRBD2. Trimming removed 7 bases from V and 1 base from J; junction bases left unmatched: 17. The CDR3 spans 18 residues. Germline V lookup: CDR1 SQVTM, CDR2 ANQGSEA. The CDR3 sequence is CSAQRSAGGIRGTDTQYF. As DNA, the CDR3 is TGCAGCGCTCAAAGGTCAGCGGGAGGGATTCGGGGCACAGATACGCAGTATTTT.

The J gene is TRBJ2-3, the V gene TRBV5-1; tentative D call: TRBD1 (6 bases). Trimming pared 0 bases from V and 6 bases from J, leaving 14 bases between. Germline assignment: CDR1 SGHRS and CDR2 YFSETQ. The CDR3 runs 15 residues. For the CDR3, the DNA is TGCGCCAGCAGCTTGGGCAGGGGATCTGGCGATACGCAGTATTTT. This encodes CASSLGRGSGDTQYF.

The chain is built from TRBV6-5 and TRBJ1-4; D is ambiguous. The germline gives CDR1 MNHEY, CDR2 SVGAGI. V gave up 7 bases and J gave up 5 bases, with 14 bases separating them. The CDR3 is made up of 14 amino acids. The CDR3 coding sequence is TGTGCCAGCACGGGGTCGGCAAGAAATGAAAAACTGTTTTTT. This translates into CASTGSARNEKLFF.

The chain carries TRBV11-2 and TRBJ2-3; TRBD2 matches at 11 bases. V was clipped by 6 bases and J by 6 bases; unmatched bases: 11. The CDR3 length is 16 residues. Germline CDR1 and CDR2: SGHAT and FQNNGV. CDR3 coding DNA: TGTGCCAGCAGACGACCGGGACTAGCGGTTGGTGATACGCAGTATTTT. Its protein is CASRRPGLAVGDTQYF.

V gene TRBV5-1 combines with J gene TRBJ1-6; D is uncertain. The CDR3 runs to 16 residues. The V gene's germline CDR1 is SGHRS and CDR2 YFSETQ. Trimming stripped 0 bases from V and 4 bases from J, with 11 bases between. The CDR3 region has the DNA TGCGCCAGCAGCTTGGCGGGAGAGAGATATAATTCACCCCTCCACTTT. Translating gives CASSLAGERYNSPLHF.

The chain carries TRBV5-8 and TRBJ2-7, with a weak D call TRBD1 (5 bases). Trimming cost V 0 bases and J 5 bases, with 18 bases left between them. The CDR3 runs to 16 residues. CDR1 is SGHTS and CDR2 is YDEGEE in the germline V gene. For the CDR3, the DNA is TGTGCCAGCAGCTTGGTGGACGGCAGGGCCGTTGACGAGCAGTACTTC. It translates to CASSLVDGRAVDEQYF.

This chain uses TRBV6-6 with TRBJ2-7, with 13 bases lining up with TRBD2. V lost 8 bases, J lost 6 bases, and 13 bases stayed unmatched. The CDR3 is made up of 16 amino acids. Germline loops: CDR1 MNHNY, CDR2 SVGAGI (reference sequence). The DNA of the CDR3 is TGTGCCAGCGTTAGGGGACTAGCGGGGCGTTTCTCCGAGCAGTACTTC. This gives the protein CASVRGLAGRFSEQYF.

The chain is built from TRBV6-1 and TRBJ1-5; 10 bases are a match to TRBD1. The CDR3 has 15 residues. The V and J ends lost 2 bases and 9 bases, in that order; junction bases with no gene match: 7. Germline V gene lookup returns CDR1 MNHNS and CDR2 SASEGT. This CDR3 reads CASSELGTGDPPQHF. The CDR3 coding sequence is TGTGCCAGCAGTGAACTCGGGACAGGGGACCCGCCCCAGCATTTT.

The chain has TRBV7-2 and TRBJ2-7; D not certain. The ends were cut back, 0 bases at V and 3 bases at J, with 6 bases in the middle. Germline CDR1 reads SGHTA; CDR2 reads FQGNSA. CDR3 length equals 13 residues. For the CDR3, the DNA is TGTGCCAGCAGCTTAGCGCAGAACTACGAGCAGTACTTC. As protein: CASSLAQNYEQYF.

V and J are TRBV12-2 and TRBJ2-5; the table names TRBD1, a call not compared with the DNA. TRBV12-2 is assigned pseudogene status. This CDR3 has 17 amino acids. The CDR3 DNA reads TGTGCAAGTCGCTCCCTCGTCGGGACAGGGGGTGGGGAGACCCAGTACTTC. The encoded protein is CASRSLVGTGGGETQYF.

This clone was counted between two and nine times. The J gene is TRBJ1-2, the V gene TRBV7-9; D is unclear. The CDR3 totals 13 residues. V lost 5 bases, J lost 4 bases, and 11 bases lay in between. CDR1 and CDR2 from the germline V gene are SEHNR and FQNEAQ (reference sequence). DNA for the CDR3: TGTGCCAGCAGCAAGACACAACTCTATGGCTACACCTTC. This sequence encodes CASSKTQLYGYTF.